The present TCR beta chain was sequenced within a study of regulatory T cells in long-lasting Graves disease. Details on this clonotype: Its target is unknown.

Study-level points and caveats: Those with persistent disease had in common more public clonotypes (2,741) than new patients (roughly 1,000). TCR diversity in persistent Graves' patients was below that of newly diagnosed ones. Persistent disease preferred TRBV28, TRBJ1-2 and TRBJ2-5; new disease, TRBV20-1 and TRBJ2-1.

With iRepertoire HTBI primers and Arm-PCR of CDR3 regions, TCR beta libraries were built. Study processing details: The identification of roughly 62 TRBV and 14 TRBJ segments was made across samples. Each CDR3 protein gets one entry after TCRdb re-called the multiplex PCR reads with MiXCR. Here the V and J calls rest on TCRdb's processing, not on the authors' analysis. Here the sample spans 420,000 or so distinct CDR3 sequences, 23% being singletons. Per the germline V gene, CDR1 is SGHAT and CDR2 is FQNNGV. Unmatched junction bases numbered 15, after V lost 5 bases and J lost 9 bases. CDR3 size: 16 residues. Time point in this sample: persistent/refractory GD, antithyroid drugs over 5 years with positive TRAb. From PBMCs, RNA was extracted and then used to make the TCR library.

Sequenced here: peripheral blood mononuclear cells (PBMCs), sampled when the disease was refractory, from a patient treated with antithyroid drugs. This clonotype was sampled from a female donor with Graves disease. The J gene is TRBJ2-7, the V gene TRBV11-2; TRBD2 matches 11 bases. The CDR3 reads CASSPEGSGRAHRQYF. The DNA of the CDR3 is TGTGCCAGCAGCCCCGAGGGTAGCGGGAGGGCCCACCGGCAGTACTTC.